This T cell receptor (beta chain) was recovered during a study of T cell responses to AZD1222 COVID-19 vaccine. As concerns this clone: Its cognate antigen is unknown.

V gave up 3 bases and J gave up 5 bases, with 8 bases separating them. CDR1 is SGHAT, CDR2 FQDESV, per germline (reference sequence). The CDR3 runs to 13 residues. Findings and limits, study-wide: Donors were largely white British and mainly female; clonal diversity was possibly underestimated. Reportedly, nearly half of unique spike TCRs recognized epitopes outside B.1.351/B.1.1.7 mutations.

Data came from immunoSEQ multiplex PCR; TCRdb stores just in-frame clones and leaves some out. The table includes some 110,000 clones, 89% detected once. Sample: peripheral blood, taken 28 days after the second AZD1222 dose. This TCR came from an adult who received the AZD1222 COVID-19 vaccine. The V call is TRBV11-1, the J call TRBJ1-5; a possible D gene is TRBD1 (5 bases). The CDR3 region has the DNA TGTGCCAGCAGCTTGGGACCTCATCAGCCCCAGCATTTT. Translating gives CASSLGPHQPQHF.